This T cell receptor (beta chain) stems from a study of T cell repertoires in cytomegalovirus infection. The overall study: Matching HLA type, along with CMV infection, was indicated by public TCR beta signatures. Study results and limitations: The study found HLA-C-restricted CMV-specific TCR beta clonotypes dominating the ex vivo response. CMV carriers having the relevant HLA were flagged by cumulative public TCR beta family frequency.

MiXCR was run by TCRdb on the reads, yielding one entry per CDR3 protein. This table holds around 110,000 distinct CDR3 sequences, around 10% found once. The CDR3 extends over 16 amino acids. V was pared by 5 bases and J by 5 bases, with 10 bases of the junction left unmatched. The table lists this clonotype with many counts. Its specificity is unknown. The chain employs TRBV12-3 or TRBV12-4 and TRBJ1-4; 8 bases line up with TRBD1. The sequencing input was PBMCs, sequenced either directly or after in vitro stimulation (not recorded which). This TCR was recovered from a human donor in good health (CMV status not recorded). Some clones in this sample may be carry-over from other donors' samples. In DNA form, the CDR3 reads TGTGCCAGCAGTCCAGGACAGGGTCCCACCAATGAAAAACTGTTTTTT. It codes for CASSPGQGPTNEKLFF.